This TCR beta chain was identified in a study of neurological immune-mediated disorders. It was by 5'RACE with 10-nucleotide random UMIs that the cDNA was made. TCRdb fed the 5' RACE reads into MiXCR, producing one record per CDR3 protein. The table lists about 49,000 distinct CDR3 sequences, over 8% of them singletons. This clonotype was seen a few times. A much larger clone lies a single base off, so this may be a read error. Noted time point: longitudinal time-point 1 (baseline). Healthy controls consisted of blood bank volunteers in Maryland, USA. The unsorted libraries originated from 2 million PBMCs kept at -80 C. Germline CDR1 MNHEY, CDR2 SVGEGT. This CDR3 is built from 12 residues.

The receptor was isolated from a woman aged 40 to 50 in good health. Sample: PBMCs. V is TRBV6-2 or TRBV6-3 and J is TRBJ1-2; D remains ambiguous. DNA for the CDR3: TGTGCCAGCAGTTACACGGTCACCGGCTGCACCTTC. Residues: CASSYTVTGCTF.